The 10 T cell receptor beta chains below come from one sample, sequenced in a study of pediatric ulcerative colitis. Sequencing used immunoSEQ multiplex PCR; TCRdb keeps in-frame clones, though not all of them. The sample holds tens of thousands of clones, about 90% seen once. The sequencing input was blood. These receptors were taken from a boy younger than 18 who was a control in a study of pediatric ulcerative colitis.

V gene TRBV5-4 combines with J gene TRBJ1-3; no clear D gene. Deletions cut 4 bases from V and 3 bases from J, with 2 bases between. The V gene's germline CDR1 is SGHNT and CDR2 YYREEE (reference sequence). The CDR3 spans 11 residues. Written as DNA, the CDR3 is TGTGCCAGCAGCGATGGAAACACCATATATTTT. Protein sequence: CASSDGNTIYF.

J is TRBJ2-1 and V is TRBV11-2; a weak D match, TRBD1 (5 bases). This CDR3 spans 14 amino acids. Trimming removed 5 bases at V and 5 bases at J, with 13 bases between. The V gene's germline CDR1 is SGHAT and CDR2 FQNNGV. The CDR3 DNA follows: TGTGCCAGCAGCAAGGGGCCGGCCAACAATGAGCAGTTCTTC. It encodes CASSKGPANNEQFF.

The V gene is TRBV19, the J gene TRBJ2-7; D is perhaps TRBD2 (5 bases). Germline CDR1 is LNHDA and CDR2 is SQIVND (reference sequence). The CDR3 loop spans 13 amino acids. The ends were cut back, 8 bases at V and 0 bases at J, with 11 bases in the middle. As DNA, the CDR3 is TGTGCCAGTGGTCAGCGGAGCTCCTACGAGCAGTACTTC. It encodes CASGQRSSYEQYF. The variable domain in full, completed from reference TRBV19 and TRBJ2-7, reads DGGITQSPKYLFRKEGQNVTLSCEQNLNHDAMYWYRQDPGQGLRLIYYSQIVNDFQKGDIAEGYSVSREKKESFPLTVTSAQKNPTAFYLCASGQRSSYEQYFGPGTRLTVT.

The CDR3 is CASSIAGRGTEAFF. The CDR3 DNA reads as TGTGCCAGTAGTATAGCCGGGAGGGGCACTGAAGCTTTCTTT. This rearrangement joins TRBV19 to TRBJ1-1; D possibly corresponds to TRBD1 (5 bases). Between the trimmed V and J ends, which lost 1 base and 4 bases, there was a span of 10 bases. The CDR3 is 14 residues long. The germline V gene encodes CDR1 LNHDA and CDR2 SQIVND (reference sequence).

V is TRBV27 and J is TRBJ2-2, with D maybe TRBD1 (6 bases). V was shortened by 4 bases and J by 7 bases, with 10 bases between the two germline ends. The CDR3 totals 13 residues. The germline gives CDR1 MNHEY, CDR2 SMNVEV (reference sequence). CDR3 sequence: CASSSIGGGELFF. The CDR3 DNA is TGTGCCAGCAGTTCCATAGGGGGCGGGGAGCTGTTTTTT.

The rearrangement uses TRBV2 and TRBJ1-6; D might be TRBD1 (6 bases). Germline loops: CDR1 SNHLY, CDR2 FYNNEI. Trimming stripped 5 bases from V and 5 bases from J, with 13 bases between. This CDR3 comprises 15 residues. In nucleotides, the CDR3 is TGTGCCAGCAGTTCCCAGGGGAAAGATAATTCACCCCTCCACTTT. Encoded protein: CASSSQGKDNSPLHF.

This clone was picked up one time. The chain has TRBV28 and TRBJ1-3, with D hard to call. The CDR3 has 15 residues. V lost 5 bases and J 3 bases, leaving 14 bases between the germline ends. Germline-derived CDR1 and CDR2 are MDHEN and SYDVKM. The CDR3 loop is CASSPPRPIGNTIYF. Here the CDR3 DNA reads TGTGCCAGCAGTCCCCCGAGGCCTATTGGAAACACCATATATTTT.

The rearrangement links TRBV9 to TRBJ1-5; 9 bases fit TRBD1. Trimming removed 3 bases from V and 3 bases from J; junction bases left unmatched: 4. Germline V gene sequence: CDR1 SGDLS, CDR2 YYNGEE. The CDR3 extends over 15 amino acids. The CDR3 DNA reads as TGTGCCAGCAGCGCGGGACAGGGCACCAATCAGCCCCAGCATTTT. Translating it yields CASSAGQGTNQPQHF.

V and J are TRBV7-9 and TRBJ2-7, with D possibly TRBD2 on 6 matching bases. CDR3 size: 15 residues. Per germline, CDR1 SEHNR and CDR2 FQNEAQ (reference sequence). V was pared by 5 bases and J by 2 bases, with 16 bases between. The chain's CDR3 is CASSPPGRGTYEQYF. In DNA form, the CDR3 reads TGTGCCAGCAGCCCCCCGGGGCGGGGAACCTACGAGCAGTACTTC.

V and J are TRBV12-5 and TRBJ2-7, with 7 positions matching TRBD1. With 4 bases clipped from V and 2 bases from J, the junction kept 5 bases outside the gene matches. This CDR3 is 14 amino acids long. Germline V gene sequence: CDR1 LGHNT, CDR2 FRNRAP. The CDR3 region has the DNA TGTGCTAGTGGTTCCTGGGACAGCACCTACGAGCAGTACTTC. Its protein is CASGSWDSTYEQYF.